These 26 T cell receptor beta chains share one sample of origin, sequenced in a study of T cells after posttransplantation cyclophosphamide. Libraries were prepared by immunoSEQ multiplex PCR; TCRdb keeps only in-frame clonotypes and omits some of them. The sample consists of about 47,000 clones, roughly nine tenths of them appearing once. Source material: PBMCs. The receptors come from a woman aged 45 to 65 in good health and a related stem cell transplant donor.

The rearrangement uses TRBV11-2 and TRBJ1-1; D is unclear. Germline V gives CDR1 SGHAT, CDR2 FQNNGV. The V end lost 2 bases, the J end lost 1 base, and 8 bases lay between the germline ends. The CDR3 sequence is 14 residues long. The CDR3 DNA is TGTGCCAGCAGCTTAACTAGGGAGAACACTGAAGCTTTCTTT. Translated: CASSLTRENTEAFF.

This clone was picked up one time. The rearrangement joins TRBV5-1 to TRBJ2-5, with TRBD2 identical over 7 bases. J was trimmed by 3 bases and V by 7 bases; bases with no gene match: 9. The CDR3 length is 14 residues. From germline, CDR1 is SGHRS and CDR2 YFSETQ. CDR3 DNA sequence: TGCGCCAGCGAGGGGCAAGCGGGAAAAGAGACCCAGTACTTC. Translated, it gives CASEGQAGKETQYF.

This chain uses TRBV29-1 with TRBJ1-4; 8 nucleotides line up with TRBD1. Trimming took 6 bases from V and 6 from J; bases not matched to a gene: 9. The V gene's germline CDR1 is SQVTM and CDR2 ANQGSEA. CDR3 length equals 14 residues. The CDR3 reads CSVGKDRGYEKLFF. Here the CDR3 DNA reads TGCAGCGTGGGAAAAGACAGGGGATATGAAAAACTGTTTTTT.

The chain recombines TRBV6-5 with TRBJ2-2; D remains ambiguous. The CDR3 has 11 residues. Germline CDR1 MNHEY, CDR2 SVGAGI. Trimming left V 8 bases short and J 5 bases short, with 6 bases between. The DNA of the CDR3 is TGTGCCAGCCGGCGGACCGGGGAGCTGTTTTTT. It translates to CASRRTGELFF.

The chain has TRBV2 and TRBJ2-7, with TRBD2 matching over 8 bases. The CDR3 contains 14 residues. CDR1 and CDR2 (germline): SNHLY, FYNNEI. V lost 10 bases to trimming and J lost 3 bases; unmatched junction nucleotides: 11. CDR3 loop: CATTTGLDRYEQYF. DNA for the CDR3: TGTGCCACCACCACGGGACTAGACCGCTACGAGCAGTACTTC.

This chain uses TRBV6-5 with TRBJ2-5; no definite D call. CDR3 length: 14 amino acids. Per the germline V gene, CDR1 is MNHEY and CDR2 is SVGAGI. V lost 4 bases and J lost 3, with 12 bases in between. CDR3 nucleotide sequence: TGTGCCAGCAGTTCCAGCGACCTCAAAGAGACCCAGTACTTC. Its translation is CASSSSDLKETQYF.

This clone was seen a single time. The J gene is TRBJ2-3, the V gene TRBV6-5; 11 nucleotides line up with TRBD2. V shed 7 bases, J shed 1 base, and the junction held 4 bases outside the gene matches. Per the germline V gene, CDR1 is MNHEY and CDR2 is SVGAGI. This CDR3 has 15 residues. Here the CDR3 DNA reads TGTGCCAGCAAGGGTAGCGGGGGGGGCACAGATACGCAGTATTTT. Residues: CASKGSGGGTDTQYF.

The chain links TRBV2 to TRBJ2-5; TRBD1 aligns across 10 bases. Germline assignment: CDR1 SNHLY and CDR2 FYNNEI. The CDR3 spans 17 residues. The trim removed 6 bases at V and 4 bases at J, leaving 14 bases unmatched. CDR3 protein: CASSYSGTGDGGETQYF. The CDR3 nucleotides read TGTGCCAGCAGCTACTCCGGGACAGGGGACGGAGGAGAGACCCAGTACTTC.

The chain employs TRBV5-4 and TRBJ2-1, with 12 nucleotides matching TRBD2. Looked up from germline, CDR1 is SGHNT and CDR2 is YYREEE (reference sequence). There are 17 residues in the CDR3. The V segment lost 3 bases and the J segment 0 bases; nucleotides outside the gene matches: 4. CDR3 amino acids: CASSSGLAGFSYNEQFF. CDR3 sequence (DNA): TGTGCCAGCAGCTCAGGACTAGCGGGATTCTCCTACAATGAGCAGTTCTTC.

The chain joins TRBV30 to TRBJ2-7, with D perhaps matching TRBD1 (7 bases). The CDR3 runs to 11 residues. V lost 7 bases and J lost 1, with 8 bases in between. Looked up from germline, CDR1 is GTSNPN and CDR2 is SVGIG (reference sequence). The CDR3: CASGGSYEQYF. In DNA, the CDR3 is TGTGCCTCAGGGGGGTCCTACGAGCAGTACTTC.

The rearrangement joins TRBV4-1 to TRBJ2-5; TRBD1 matches at 10 bases. The CDR3 covers 16 residues. Unmatched junction bases numbered 4, after V lost 0 bases and J lost 3 bases. Germline V lookup: CDR1 MGHRA, CDR2 YSYEKL. The CDR3 loop reads CASSQDWTGGKETQYF. Written as DNA, the CDR3 is TGCGCCAGCAGCCAAGATTGGACAGGGGGGAAAGAGACCCAGTACTTC.

V gene TRBV18 combines with J gene TRBJ2-5; 7 bases are shared with TRBD2. V gave up 4 bases and J gave up 5 bases; unmatched junction bases: 4. Looked up from germline, CDR1 is KGHSH and CDR2 is LQKENI. The CDR3 loop spans 13 amino acids. The DNA of the CDR3 is TGTGCCAGCTCACGGGAGGGGATGGAGACCCAGTACTTC. Its protein product is CASSREGMETQYF.

V is TRBV29-1 and J is TRBJ2-3; D unclear. The germline gives CDR1 SQVTM, CDR2 ANQGSEA. V was clipped by 4 bases and J by 5 bases, with 7 bases between them. CDR3 length: 11 residues. The CDR3 region has the DNA TGCAGCGTTGTGATCGGAGATACGCAGTATTTT. It encodes CSVVIGDTQYF.

A few counts support this clone. V gene TRBV18 combines with J gene TRBJ1-3, with D unresolved. CDR3 length equals 13 residues. Germline V gene data show CDR1 as KGHSH and CDR2 as LQKENI. Between the trimmed V and J ends, which lost 2 bases and 4 bases, there was a span of 6 bases. For the CDR3, the DNA is TGTGCCAGCTCACCAGTCTCGGGAAACACCATATATTTT. Its translation is CASSPVSGNTIYF.

The chain joins TRBV10-2 to TRBJ1-5; 9 bases agree with TRBD1. The CDR3 consists of 13 residues. CDR1 is WSHSY, CDR2 SAAADI, per germline. With 7 bases clipped from V and 6 bases from J, the junction kept 4 bases outside the gene matches. The CDR3 reads CASNPGQGQPQHF. CDR3 DNA sequence: TGCGCCAGCAACCCGGGACAGGGTCAGCCCCAGCATTTT.

The chain uses TRBV19 and TRBJ1-1; 8 bases fit TRBD1. The V gene end was trimmed by 1 base and the J gene end by 3 bases; junction bases not matched to a gene: 4. CDR1 LNHDA and CDR2 SQIVND come from the germline V gene (reference sequence). The CDR3 sequence is 15 residues long. CDR3 nucleotides: TGTGCCAGTAGTATAGTCAACAGGGGGGACACTGAAGCTTTCTTT. Translated: CASSIVNRGDTEAFF.

The J gene is TRBJ1-3, the V gene TRBV5-1; the match to TRBD1 covers 8 bases. This CDR3 is built from 15 residues. J lost 2 bases, V lost 3 bases, and 4 bases had no gene match. Looked up from germline, CDR1 is SGHRS and CDR2 is YFSETQ. The CDR3 protein is CASSSDRAPGNTIYF. CDR3 bases: TGCGCCAGCAGCTCGGACAGGGCCCCTGGAAACACCATATATTTT.

Worth noting for this clone: Other DNA variants within this sample encode the same CDR3. The rearrangement joins TRBV7-2 to TRBJ2-1; the match to TRBD2 covers 7 bases. The CDR3 is 14 residues long. Germline loops: CDR1 SGHTA, CDR2 FQGNSA. V was pared by 0 bases and J by 7 bases, with 3 bases of the junction left unmatched. The CDR3 loop is CASSLAGGGNEQFF. The CDR3, as DNA: TGTGCCAGCAGCTTAGCGGGGGGAGGGAATGAGCAGTTCTTC.

This chain connects TRBV30 to TRBJ1-1; D is perhaps TRBD1 (6 bases). CDR3 length: 12 amino acids. Germline CDR1 is GTSNPN and CDR2 is SVGIG (reference sequence). V was pared by 5 bases and J by 3 bases, with 10 bases between. The CDR3 coding sequence is TGTGCCTGGGGCGACAGGTACACTGAAGCTTTCTTT. It encodes CAWGDRYTEAFF.

V usage is TRBV5-1 and J usage is TRBJ2-5; D gene uncertain. This CDR3 has 12 residues. CDR1 and CDR2 (germline): SGHRS, YFSETQ. V dropped 4 bases and J dropped 5 bases, with 9 bases sitting between them. CDR3 sequence reads: CASSIGWETQYF. CDR3 nucleotides: TGCGCCAGCAGCATTGGCTGGGAGACCCAGTACTTC.

The chain links TRBV7-9 to TRBJ1-2; no firm D call. Germline V gene lookup returns CDR1 SEHNR and CDR2 FQNEAQ (reference sequence). The CDR3 consists of 14 residues. V was pared by 2 bases and J by 5 bases, with 12 bases between. The CDR3 is CASSLSGLGYGYTF. In nucleotides, the CDR3 is TGTGCCAGCAGCTTATCAGGCTTGGGTTATGGCTACACCTTC.

DNA of the CDR3: TGTGCCAGCAGTTACGGACAGGGGACTGATGAAGCTTTCTTT. This gives the protein CASSYGQGTDEAFF. V and J are TRBV6-5 and TRBJ1-1; TRBD1 aligns across 9 bases. The CDR3 sequence is 14 residues long. V was clipped by 2 bases and J by 7 bases; unmatched bases: 5. From germline, CDR1 is MNHEY and CDR2 SVGAGI.

This clone showed up just once. The V call is TRBV5-5, the J call TRBJ2-5; D unresolved. The J call could be wrong; TRBJ2-7 is a better fit for the DNA end. Germline V lookup: CDR1 SGHKS, CDR2 YYEKEE (reference sequence). This CDR3 comprises 13 residues. CDR3 DNA sequence: TGTGCCAGCAGCTTGCCTAGCTCCTACGAGCAGTACTTC. Protein product: CASSLPSSYEQYF.

The chain couples TRBV18 to TRBJ1-1; D unresolved. Germline lookup yields CDR1 KGHSH and CDR2 LQKENI. This CDR3 spans 14 amino acids. V gave up 0 bases and J gave up 5 bases, with 10 bases separating them. The CDR3 DNA reads TGTGCCAGCTCACCACCGAATCGGGTAACTGAAGCTTTCTTT. Its translation: CASSPPNRVTEAFF.

The rearrangement uses TRBV30 and TRBJ2-5; 10 bases are a match to TRBD2. The better agreement between TRBJ2-7 and the DNA end casts doubt on the J call. CDR1 and CDR2 (germline): GTSNPN, SVGIG (reference sequence). This CDR3 region has 15 residues. The chain's CDR3 is CAWSSPLAGAHEQYF. The CDR3 nucleotides are TGTGCCTGGAGTTCCCCGCTAGCGGGAGCCCACGAGCAGTACTTC.

This sequence joins TRBV6-4 and TRBJ2-3; TRBD1 agrees at 9 bases. Germline CDR1 reads MRHNA; CDR2 reads SNTAGT. The CDR3 loop spans 14 amino acids. V trimming: 6 bases; J trimming: 4 bases; junction bases outside the gene matches: 5. The CDR3 sequence: CASSETGGPDTQYF. In nucleotides, the CDR3 is TGTGCCAGCAGCGAGACAGGGGGTCCAGATACGCAGTATTTT.